One sample yielded the 16 T cell receptor beta chains listed below, sequenced in a study of shared clonotypes between healthy human individuals. Clones were read by immunoSEQ multiplex PCR, and TCRdb kept only the in-frame ones, dropping some. The sample includes some 2.4 million clones, over 85% seen only once; the top ten take about 0.38%. What was sequenced was naive CD4+ T cells from PBMCs. The subset was: CD45RA+ positively selected. The receptors here all came from a man aged 18 to 30 in good health. Some clones in this sample may be carry-over from other donors' samples.

This chain links TRBV6-1 with TRBJ2-7; TRBD1 agrees at 9 bases. The CDR3 has 16 residues. The junction had 7 bases not matched to a gene; V was cut back by 4 bases and J by 0 bases. Germline loops: CDR1 MNHNS, CDR2 SASEGT. CDR3 amino acids: CASSARQGGSSYEQYF. The CDR3 nucleotides are TGTGCCAGCAGTGCCAGACAGGGGGGCAGCTCCTACGAGCAGTACTTC.

This rearrangement joins TRBV11-2 to TRBJ1-3, with unresolved D. Germline CDR1 is SGHAT and CDR2 is FQNNGV. The CDR3 sequence is 15 residues long. The germline V and J ends were trimmed by 0 bases and 0 bases, with 6 bases remaining between them. CDR3 in DNA: TGTGCCAGCAGCTTAGACCCGGTCTCTGGAAACACCATATATTTT. Amino acids: CASSLDPVSGNTIYF.

This sequence joins TRBV5-5 and TRBJ1-4; a weak D match, TRBD1 (5 bases). V shed 7 bases and J shed 4 bases, with 17 bases lying between them. The CDR3 spans 15 residues. Germline loops: CDR1 SGHKS, CDR2 YYEKEE (reference sequence). The CDR3 sequence is CASRSRDSYNEKLFF. DNA for the CDR3: TGTGCCAGCCGAAGCCGGGACTCATATAATGAAAAACTGTTTTTT.

This clone was detected a few times. The chain links TRBV9 to TRBJ1-1, with a tentative D call TRBD1 (6 bases). The V and J ends lost 0 bases and 1 base respectively, with 7 bases between them. CDR1 and CDR2 (germline): SGDLS, YYNGEE. The CDR3 covers 14 residues. The CDR3 here is CASSVEGGNTEAFF. The CDR3 DNA reads TGTGCCAGCAGCGTAGAAGGGGGGAACACTGAAGCTTTCTTT.

This clone has just one count. This chain connects TRBV7-9 to TRBJ1-3, with 7 bases that match TRBD1. Germline V lookup: CDR1 SEHNR, CDR2 FQNEAQ (reference sequence). J was trimmed by 6 bases and V by 8 bases; bases with no gene match: 10. There are 14 residues in the CDR3. In nucleotides, the CDR3 is TGTGCCAGCGCACGCGGGCAGGGGGAAAACACCATATATTTT. This encodes CASARGQGENTIYF.

The chain uses TRBV5-1 and TRBJ2-7, with D possibly matching TRBD1 (5 bases). CDR1 is SGHRS, CDR2 YFSETQ, per germline. CDR3 size: 16 residues. Deletions cut 0 bases from V and 6 bases from J, with 19 bases between. The CDR3 DNA reads as TGCGCCAGCAGCTTGGCCCCGGACCAGGGCGTGTTCGAGCAGTACTTC. Encoded protein: CASSLAPDQGVFEQYF.

The J gene is TRBJ2-3, the V gene TRBV10-3; a possible D gene is TRBD1 (6 bases). The CDR3 runs to 14 residues. Germline V lookup: CDR1 ENHRY, CDR2 SYGVKD. V lost 6 bases and J 3 bases, leaving 13 bases between the germline ends. The CDR3 spells CAIRPGTGTDTQYF. The CDR3 DNA sequence: TGTGCCATCAGGCCGGGAACAGGGACAGATACGCAGTATTTT.

A single count supports this clone. This CDR3 is also generated by other DNA sequences in the sample. The rearrangement joins TRBV6-5 to TRBJ2-6; D is ambiguous. The germline V and J ends were trimmed by 4 bases and 4 bases, with 5 bases remaining between them. There are 13 residues in the CDR3. CDR1 is MNHEY and CDR2 is SVGAGI in the germline V gene. CDR3: CASSSPGANVLTF. The CDR3 coding sequence is TGTGCCAGCAGTTCTCCCGGGGCCAACGTCCTGACTTTC.

The chain is built from TRBV28 and TRBJ1-5; TRBD1 matches 7 bases. The ends lost 1 base at V and 3 bases at J; junction bases unmatched: 3. CDR3 length: 15 amino acids. Per the germline V gene, CDR1 is MDHEN and CDR2 is SYDVKM. CDR3 in amino acids: CASSLSTGHNQPQHF. CDR3 bases: TGTGCCAGCAGTTTATCGACAGGGCACAATCAGCCCCAGCATTTT. Looking up the rest from reference TRBV28 and TRBJ1-5 gives the full variable domain: DVKVTQSSRYLVKRTGEKVFLECVQDMDHENMFWYRQDPGLGLRLIYFSYDVKMKEKGDIPEGYSVSREKKERFSLILESASTNQTSMYLCASSLSTGHNQPQHFGDGTRLSIL.

The V and J genes are TRBV29-1 and TRBJ1-2; TRBD1 might be the D (5 bases). The CDR3 has 15 amino acids. V was shortened by 4 bases and J by 2 bases, with 17 bases between the two germline ends. Germline V gives CDR1 SQVTM, CDR2 ANQGSEA. The CDR3 DNA follows: TGCAGCGTTGTTTCCAGTGGGACCTTAAACTATGGCTACACCTTC. Encoded protein: CSVVSSGTLNYGYTF.

This chain connects TRBV11-2 to TRBJ1-4, with D maybe TRBD1 (6 bases). Germline assignment: CDR1 SGHAT and CDR2 FQNNGV. This CDR3 region has 19 residues. The germline V and J ends were trimmed by 6 bases and 8 bases, with 31 bases remaining between them. The CDR3 loop is CASSRNPVGAGTHGEKLFF. Written as DNA, the CDR3 is TGTGCCAGCAGTAGAAACCCGGTGGGGGCCGGGACACACGGCGAAAAACTGTTTTTT.

CDR3 in amino acids: CASSVGSLGPLTLRTQYF. In DNA form, the CDR3 reads TGTGCCAGCAGCGTAGGCAGTTTGGGTCCTTTGACCCTAAGGACCCAGTACTTC. J is TRBJ2-5 and V is TRBV9; no reliable D call. The V gene's germline CDR1 is SGDLS and CDR2 YYNGEE. V gave up 0 bases and J gave up 7 bases, with 25 bases separating them. The CDR3 spans 18 residues.

The chain employs TRBV2 and TRBJ2-1; 9 nucleotides agree with TRBD2. V trimming: 1 base; J trimming: 10 bases; junction bases outside the gene matches: 20. The CDR3 runs to 19 residues. Germline V gene data show CDR1 as SNHLY and CDR2 as FYNNEI. CDR3 bases: TGTGCCAGCAGTGAAGACGCCAGGGTTGCGGGAGGGCTCCGGGAAGAGCAGTTCTTC. Its translation: CASSEDARVAGGLREEQFF.

The CDR3 region has the DNA TGTGCCAGCAGCCAAGCCACAGATACGCAGTATTTT. It translates to CASSQATDTQYF. This chain joins TRBV14 and TRBJ2-3; D remains unclear. This CDR3 has 12 residues. The V gene's germline CDR1 is SGHDN and CDR2 FVKESK. V shed 1 base and J shed 2 bases, with 1 base lying between them.

The chain combines TRBV30 with TRBJ2-7, with a weak D call TRBD2 (5 bases). The germline V gene encodes CDR1 GTSNPN and CDR2 SVGIG (reference sequence). This CDR3 has 16 residues. V lost 5 bases, J lost 0 bases, and 20 bases lay in between. The CDR3 reads CAWAGGRREISYEQYF. The DNA of the CDR3 is TGTGCCTGGGCCGGTGGGAGACGGGAAATCTCCTACGAGCAGTACTTC.

The count of this clone is one. This chain connects TRBV29-1 to TRBJ2-1, with 14 bases fitting TRBD2. This CDR3 contains 14 residues. Per germline, CDR1 SQVTM and CDR2 ANQGSEA. The V and J ends lost 3 bases and 8 bases, in that order; junction bases with no gene match: 3. This CDR3 is CSVEGTSGRDEQFF. CDR3 DNA: TGCAGCGTTGAGGGGACTAGCGGGAGAGATGAGCAGTTCTTC.